Below, 18 T cell receptor beta chains from the same sample are listed, as sequenced in a study of blood T cell repertoires in COVID-19. Assay used: immunoSEQ multiplex PCR; TCRdb lists only in-frame clones, some missing. The table includes 150,000 or so clones, about 87% detected once. The sample taken for sequencing was peripheral blood. The receptors come from a man aged 60 to 75 with acute or convalescent COVID-19.

This chain uses TRBV19 with TRBJ2-2; tentatively, D is TRBD1 (6 bases). Germline V gene sequence: CDR1 LNHDA, CDR2 SQIVND (reference sequence). The CDR3 spans 13 residues. With 10 bases removed from V and 3 bases from J, the gap between germline ends came to 12 bases. Here the CDR3 DNA reads TGTGCCACTACCAGGACAGACACCGGGGAGCTGTTTTTT. This codes for CATTRTDTGELFF. The entire variable domain, with the rest obtained from reference TRBV19 and TRBJ2-2, is as follows: DGGITQSPKYLFRKEGQNVTLSCEQNLNHDAMYWYRQDPGQGLRLIYYSQIVNDFQKGDIAEGYSVSREKKESFPLTVTSAQKNPTAFYLCATTRTDTGELFFGEGSRLTVL.

The rearrangement links TRBV29-1 to TRBJ2-1; D is ambiguous. The length of the CDR3 is 13 residues. Germline V gives CDR1 SQVTM, CDR2 ANQGSEA. Trimming took off 8 bases at V and 3 bases at J, with 14 bases between the two ends. The CDR3, as DNA: TGCAGCTCTAGAGGCGGCAGCTACAATGAGCAGTTCTTC. Translating it yields CSSRGGSYNEQFF.

The count of this clone is one. The chain is built from TRBV5-4 and TRBJ2-3, with 9 nucleotides matching TRBD2. This CDR3 is built from 14 residues. Per germline, CDR1 SGHNT and CDR2 YYREEE (reference sequence). V trimming: 4 bases; J trimming: 7 bases; junction bases outside the gene matches: 7. The DNA for the CDR3 is TGTGCCAGCAGCCCGCGGGGGGGCGGAAATACGCAGTATTTT. It is translated as CASSPRGGGNTQYF. Full variable domain (outside the CDR3, taken from reference TRBV5-4 and TRBJ2-3): ETGVTQSPTHLIKTRGQQVTLRCSSQSGHNTVSWYQQALGQGPQFIFQYYREEENGRGNFPPRFSGLQFPNYSSELNVNALELDDSALYLCASSPRGGGNTQYFGPGTRLTVL.

CDR3 residues: CASSYSIAGGTDTQYF. For the CDR3, the DNA is TGTGCCAGCAGTTACTCGATAGCGGGGGGCACAGATACGCAGTATTTT. The rearrangement links TRBV6-5 to TRBJ2-3, with 9 bases matching TRBD2. The germline gives CDR1 MNHEY, CDR2 SVGAGI. The CDR3 length is 16 residues. V shed 0 bases and J 1 base; nucleotides not matched to a gene: 2.

This chain links TRBV2 with TRBJ2-7; the D gene is possibly TRBD1 (5 bases). This CDR3 is 13 amino acids long. Trimming pared 5 bases from V and 0 bases from J, leaving 8 bases between. Germline loops: CDR1 SNHLY, CDR2 FYNNEI. This CDR3 reads CASSRQNSYEQYV. The CDR3 DNA reads as TGTGCCAGCAGTCGACAGAACTCCTACGAGCAGTACGTC.

V gene TRBV6-5 combines with J gene TRBJ2-7; 8 bases fit TRBD1. Germline assignment: CDR1 MNHEY and CDR2 SVGAGI. The junction had 5 bases not matched to a gene; V was cut back by 4 bases and J by 6 bases. The CDR3 sequence is 13 residues long. CDR3 residues: CASSSGQGLEQYV. CDR3 DNA sequence: TGTGCCAGCAGTTCAGGACAGGGCCTCGAGCAGTACGTC.

The chain carries TRBV5-4 and TRBJ2-1, with 8 bases fitting TRBD1. Germline lookup yields CDR1 SGHNT and CDR2 YYREEE (reference sequence). The V segment lost 5 bases and the J segment 8 bases; nucleotides outside the gene matches: 15. This CDR3 comprises 16 residues. CDR3 DNA sequence: TGTGCCAGCAGTTCTGCGCGGCAGGGGGCGGTTGATGAGCAGTTCTTC. Amino acids: CASSSARQGAVDEQFF. The variable domain in full, completed from reference TRBV5-4 and TRBJ2-1, reads ETGVTQSPTHLIKTRGQQVTLRCSSQSGHNTVSWYQQALGQGPQFIFQYYREEENGRGNFPPRFSGLQFPNYSSELNVNALELDDSALYLCASSSARQGAVDEQFFGPGTRLTVL.

The V and J genes are TRBV20-1 and TRBJ2-7, with TRBD1 matching 7 bases. In germline, CDR1 is DFQATT, CDR2 SNEGSKA (reference sequence). The V segment lost 3 bases and the J segment 1 base; nucleotides outside the gene matches: 6. This CDR3 spans 14 amino acids. CDR3 amino acids: CSASDYRGSYEQYF. The CDR3 DNA reads TGCAGTGCTAGTGACTACAGGGGATCCTACGAGCAGTACTTC.

This rearrangement joins TRBV19 to TRBJ1-5; D is perhaps TRBD1 (5 bases). Germline CDR1 LNHDA, CDR2 SQIVND (reference sequence). V lost 7 bases to trimming and J lost 7 bases, with 20 bases between them. The CDR3 runs 15 residues. The CDR3, as DNA: TGTGCCAGTACCCTCGGGCGGGGGAGAGGCCAGCCCCAGCATTTT. Translated: CASTLGRGRGQPQHF.

The CDR3 here is CASSTYGGRSTDTQYF. CDR3 nucleotide sequence: TGTGCCAGCAGCACCTACGGCGGGCGGAGCACAGATACGCAGTATTTT. The genes are TRBV9 and TRBJ2-3, with D possibly TRBD2 on 5 matching bases. There are 16 residues in the CDR3. Germline CDR1 SGDLS, CDR2 YYNGEE. V was clipped by 4 bases and J by 0 bases, with 15 bases between them.

This chain links TRBV6-2 or TRBV6-3 with TRBJ2-7; tentative D call: TRBD2 (6 bases). CDR1 and CDR2 from the germline V gene are MNHEY and SVGEGT. Between the trimmed V and J ends, which lost 3 bases and 3 bases, there was a span of 15 bases. This CDR3 comprises 15 residues. CDR3 bases: TGTGCCAGCAGTTATGGCGGGAAGTTTGGCTACGAGCAGTACTTC. Amino acid sequence: CASSYGGKFGYEQYF.

The chain has TRBV20-1 and TRBJ1-2; tentative D call: TRBD1 (6 bases). The ends were cut back, 5 bases at V and 6 bases at J, with 10 bases in the middle. Looked up from germline, CDR1 is DFQATT and CDR2 is SNEGSKA (reference sequence). The CDR3 runs 11 residues. CDR3 in amino acids: CSAQRQDGYTF. CDR3 in DNA: TGCAGTGCTCAAAGACAGGATGGCTACACCTTC.

CDR3 in DNA: TGCGCCAGCAGCTTGGCCGGGAATGGGGCCAACGTCCTGACTTTC. Amino acids: CASSLAGNGANVLTF. V is TRBV5-1 and J is TRBJ2-6; TRBD2 is a possible D gene (5 bases). CDR1 SGHRS and CDR2 YFSETQ come from the germline V gene. Trimming took 0 bases from V and 3 from J, leaving 7 bases between them. The CDR3 spans 15 residues.

The chain employs TRBV10-1 and TRBJ2-7, with a tentative D call TRBD1 (8 bases). Deletions cut 10 bases from V and 2 bases from J, with 18 bases between. The CDR3 runs 14 residues. Germline V gene data show CDR1 as WNHNN and CDR2 as SYGVQD (reference sequence). The CDR3 DNA follows: TGCGCCACCGGGGAGGGACAGGTAACCTACGAGCAGTACGTC. This translates into CATGEGQVTYEQYV.

The chain employs TRBV2 and TRBJ1-2; D may be TRBD1 (5 bases). The V gene lost 8 bases and the J gene lost 4 bases, with 14 bases spanning the gap. The CDR3 sequence is 13 residues long. Looked up from germline, CDR1 is SNHLY and CDR2 is FYNNEI. The CDR3 nucleotides are TGTGCCAGCGAACGATGGCAGGGCTATGGCTACACCTTC. This gives the protein CASERWQGYGYTF.

This chain connects TRBV27 to TRBJ1-2, with unresolved D. V was pared by 4 bases and J by 4 bases, with 4 bases between. Germline V CDR1 and CDR2: MNHEY, SMNVEV (reference sequence). The CDR3 has 11 residues. In nucleotides, the CDR3 is TGTGCCAGCAGTTCGGGCTATGGCTACACCTTC. Its translation is CASSSGYGYTF.

The gene calls are TRBV21-1 and TRBJ1-5; the D call TRBD1 from the table was never checked on the DNA. TRBV21-1 is a known pseudogene. This CDR3 comprises 11 residues. CDR3: CASTGDQPQHF. The CDR3, as DNA: TGTGCCAGCACAGGGGATCAGCCCCAGCATTTT.

This chain connects TRBV28 to TRBJ2-7, with TRBD1 matching 10 bases. Germline V gene lookup returns CDR1 MDHEN and CDR2 SYDVKM. The J segment lost 5 bases and the V segment lost 6 bases, leaving 10 bases of the junction unmatched. The CDR3 sequence is 15 residues long. CDR3 nucleotides: TGTGCCAGCAGGGAGGGACAGGGGCTGGGCCACGAGCAGTACGTC. This gives the protein CASREGQGLGHEQYV.